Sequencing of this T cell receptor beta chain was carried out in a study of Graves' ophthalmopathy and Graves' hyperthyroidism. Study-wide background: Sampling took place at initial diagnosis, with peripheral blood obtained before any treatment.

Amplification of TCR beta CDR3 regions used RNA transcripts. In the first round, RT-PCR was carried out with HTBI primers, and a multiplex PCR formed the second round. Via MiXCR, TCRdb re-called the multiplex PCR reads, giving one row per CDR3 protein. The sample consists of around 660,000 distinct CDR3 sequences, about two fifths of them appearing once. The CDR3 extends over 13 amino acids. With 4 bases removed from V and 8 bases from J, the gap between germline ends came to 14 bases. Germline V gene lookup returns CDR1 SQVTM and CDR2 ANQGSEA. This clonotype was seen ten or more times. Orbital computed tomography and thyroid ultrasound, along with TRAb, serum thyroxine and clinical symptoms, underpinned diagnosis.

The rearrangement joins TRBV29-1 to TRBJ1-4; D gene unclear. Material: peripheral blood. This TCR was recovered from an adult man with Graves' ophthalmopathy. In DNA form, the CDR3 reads TGCAGCGTTGGGACCCCGCCTGGGGAAAAACTGTTTTTT. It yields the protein CSVGTPPGEKLFF.